This TCR beta chain was documented in a study of T cells in localized non-small cell lung cancer (dated by TCRdb to 2020 to 2022). For the wider study: Comparing tumors with uninvolved tumor-adjacent lungs, the study looked at the T cell repertoires of fewer than 250 patients with early-stage NSCLC. All 236 NSCLC patients in the cohort were treatment-naive and had localized lung tumors that were resected. Of the NSCLC patients, 129 were male and roughly 110 were female, and the mean age was approximately 66 years.

To note about this clone: This clone's antigen is unknown. Per-base quality was not reported, and no clone a single base away is much larger than it.

The immunoSEQ Assay was used to sequence TCR beta CDR3 regions from DNA. For the original study's pipeline: T cell density was computed as TCR beta template counts normalized to usable DNA estimated by amplifying housekeeping genes. Richness was estimated with the preseqR package, extrapolating to 400,000 templates for PBMC samples and 120,000 templates for tissue samples. Clonality was defined as one minus Pielou's evenness. Tissue-enriched TCRs were identified by differential abundance testing using productive amino-acid clonotypes, minimum total count 5 and alpha 0.1. The Jaccard Index and the Morisita Overlap Index were used to measure how much the repertoires overlapped between compartments. GLIPH grouped TCR beta CDR3s together with public tetramer-defined viral CDR3s, and a viral motif had to include at least three viral sequences and show V-gene enrichment. Held by TCRdb, this immuneACCESS table contains in-frame sequences only and omits some clones. Under half of the omission traces to an unresolved V gene where checked; the cause of the rest is unknown. V, J and clone size are those of that table, while D and trimming were read from the DNA. The sample table lists approximately 30,000 clones, about 90% of them with a count of one. The top ten clones comprise approximately 2.7% of the sample.

Results the study describes overall, beyond this receptor: Because multi-region sequencing of the tumors was not done, intratumor heterogeneity could not be ruled out. A median of approximately 53 of the top 100 tumor clones turned up in the paired uninvolved adjacent lung, and 25 to 30 of those clones also ranked among the top 100 of that same adjacent lung. Longer overall survival was associated with higher blood T cell density, whereas shorter survival was associated with higher adjacent-lung clonality. The highest T cell clonality was observed in uninvolved tumor-adjacent lung, where clonality exceeded that of tumor, suggesting that antigenic responses were more focused in uninvolved tumor-adjacent lung. Because the study design was exploratory, TCR variables were selected using unadjusted p-values without false-discovery rate correction.

Unmatched junction bases come to 8, with V trimmed by 6 bases and J by 1 base. The germline V gene (reference sequence) provides CDR1 LNHDA and CDR2 SQIVND. Measured from the cysteine to the phenylalanine, the CDR3 is 15 residues long. Just CDR3 DNA is preserved here, 45 bases in frame from base 1. At diagnosis, tumor, uninvolved tumor-adjacent lung and peripheral blood were collected and then preserved as a mix of FFPE and fresh-frozen material. Blood samples were analyzed as peripheral blood mononuclear cells for TCR repertoire profiling. The chain uses TRBV19 and TRBJ1-1; 7 central bases correspond to TRBD1. The source material was peripheral blood, sampled before any cancer treatment. This receptor was obtained from a woman aged 18 to 55 with stage I lung adenocarcinoma. The CDR3 region: CASSASGTANTEAFF. At the DNA level, the sequence is TGTGCCAGTAGCGCTTCCGGGACAGCGAACACTGAAGCTTTCTTT.